A selection of T cell receptor beta chains follows, all from one sample in a study of beta chain features in type 1 diabetes. The assay was immunoSEQ multiplex PCR, and TCRdb's table has in-frame clones only and misses some. This table has about 150,000 clones, 11% appearing once. Source material: central memory CD4+ T cells from blood. These TCRs come from a man between 18 and 35 years old in good health. Both conserved end residues are part of each CDR3. A D gene is named only where the DNA matches it firmly. Clone size is given for some rows only: seen once, a few or many times, or a class if the clone is expanded.

D gene: .
J gene: TRBJ1-3
clone size: many
V gene: TRBV7-2
CDR3 DNA: TGTGCCAGCAGCTTAGCGCGGGGAGGGGGAAACACCATATATTTT
CDR3 protein: CASSLARGGGNTIYF

D gene: .
J gene: TRBJ2-7
clone size: many
V gene: TRBV10-3
CDR3 DNA: TGTGCCATCAGTGATACACCTTCCTCCGAGCAGTACTTC
CDR3 protein: CAISDTPSSEQYF

D gene: TRBD1
J gene: TRBJ1-4
clone size: few
V gene: TRBV29-1
CDR3 DNA: TGCAGCGTCGAGACAGGGGCGAGGGAAAAACTGTTTTTT
CDR3 protein: CSVETGAREKLFF

D gene: TRBD1
J gene: TRBJ2-3
clone size: .
V gene: TRBV5-1
CDR3 DNA: TGCGCCAGCAGCCAACAGGGACAGGTCACAGATACGCAGTATTTT
CDR3 protein: CASSQQGQVTDTQYF

D gene: .
J gene: TRBJ1-2
clone size: many
V gene: TRBV5-6
CDR3 DNA: TGTGCCAGCAGCTTGATGTATGGCTACACCTTC
CDR3 protein: CASSLMYGYTF

D gene: TRBD1
J gene: TRBJ1-4
clone size: .
V gene: TRBV9
CDR3 DNA: TGTGCCAGCAGCCGGGACAGGGGAACTAATGAAAAACTGTTTTTT
CDR3 protein: CASSRDRGTNEKLFF

D gene: .
J gene: TRBJ1-6
clone size: few
V gene: TRBV30
CDR3 DNA: TGTGCCTCTCGACAGGAGTATAATTCACCCCTCCACTTT
CDR3 protein: CASRQEYNSPLHF

D gene: TRBD2
J gene: TRBJ2-3
clone size: .
V gene: TRBV7-9
CDR3 DNA: TGTGCCAGCAGCCCCTCCAAGCGGGGGGGCATGGCAGATACGCAGTATTTT
CDR3 protein: CASSPSKRGGMADTQYF

D gene: TRBD1
J gene: TRBJ2-1
clone size: few
V gene: TRBV9
CDR3 DNA: TGTGCCAGCAGCCCCGGGACAGGGGGTAACAATGAGCAGTTCTTC
CDR3 protein: CASSPGTGGNNEQFF

D gene: TRBD2
J gene: TRBJ2-5
clone size: .
V gene: TRBV14
CDR3 DNA: TGTGCCAGCAGCCAAGGGACTAGCGGGAGGGCCCTCATCGGGACCCAGTACTTC
CDR3 protein: CASSQGTSGRALIGTQYF

D gene: .
J gene: TRBJ2-2
clone size: .
V gene: TRBV4-1
CDR3 DNA: TGCGCCAGCAGCCACCTAAGGAGCGGGGAGCTGTTTTTT
CDR3 protein: CASSHLRSGELFF

D gene: .
J gene: TRBJ2-1
clone size: .
V gene: TRBV7-2
CDR3 DNA: TGTGCCAGCAGCAGGCCGGGCAAGATCGGCAATGAGCAGTTCTTC
CDR3 protein: CASSRPGKIGNEQFF

D gene: .
J gene: TRBJ2-3
clone size: .
V gene: TRBV27
CDR3 DNA: TGTGCCAGCAGTCTAGGATGGACCACAGATACGCAGTATTTT
CDR3 protein: CASSLGWTTDTQYF

D gene: TRBD1
J gene: TRBJ2-7
clone size: many
V gene: TRBV29-1
CDR3 DNA: TGCAGCGTCCCGGGACAGGCGGCCTACGAGCAGTACTTC
CDR3 protein: CSVPGQAAYEQYF

D gene: .
J gene: TRBJ2-3
clone size: few
V gene: TRBV11-2
CDR3 DNA: TGTGCCAGCAGCTCCCACTATATTTCTAGCACAGATACGCAGTATTTT
CDR3 protein: CASSSHYISSTDTQYF

D gene: TRBD1
J gene: TRBJ2-2
clone size: few
V gene: TRBV10-3
CDR3 DNA: TGTGCCATCACTAGGGGGCCGGGGACCGGGGAGCTGTTTTTT
CDR3 protein: CAITRGPGTGELFF

D gene: .
J gene: TRBJ1-2
clone size: many
V gene: TRBV19
CDR3 DNA: TGTGCCAGTAGTCCTCGACAGCGTAATGGCTACACCTTC
CDR3 protein: CASSPRQRNGYTF

D gene: TRBD1
J gene: TRBJ1-6
clone size: many
V gene: TRBV28
CDR3 DNA: TGTGCCAGCAGTCCAAGGACAGGGGGCACCAATTCACCCCTCCACTTT
CDR3 protein: CASSPRTGGTNSPLHF

D gene: TRBD1
J gene: TRBJ2-1
clone size: .
V gene: TRBV4-2
CDR3 DNA: TGTGCCAGCAGCCTTGGCGGACAGGGGGCCAATGAGCAGTTCTTC
CDR3 protein: CASSLGGQGANEQFF

D gene: .
J gene: TRBJ1-1
clone size: few
V gene: TRBV5-1
CDR3 DNA: TGCGCCACCATGCCTGGGGATAGGAACACTGAAGCTTTCTTT
CDR3 protein: CATMPGDRNTEAFF

D gene: .
J gene: TRBJ2-1
clone size: .
V gene: TRBV29-1
CDR3 DNA: TGCAGCGTTGAAACGTACCGGGAACTTCATTTGAATGAGCAGTTCTTC
CDR3 protein: CSVETYRELHLNEQFF

D gene: .
J gene: TRBJ2-5
clone size: .
V gene: TRBV4-1
CDR3 DNA: TGCGCCAGCAGCCAAGATGGAGGGGGGCGCCAAGAGACCCAGTACTTC
CDR3 protein: CASSQDGGGRQETQYF

D gene: .
J gene: TRBJ2-3
clone size: few
V gene: TRBV9
CDR3 DNA: TGTGCCGTCCTCCTGGGGAGTAGTACAGATACGCAGTATTTT
CDR3 protein: CAVLLGSSTDTQYF

D gene: .
J gene: TRBJ1-5
clone size: .
V gene: TRBV11-2
CDR3 DNA: TGTGCCAGCAGCGTCAGGGAGTCGCAGCCCCAGCATTTT
CDR3 protein: CASSVRESQPQHF

D gene: .
J gene: TRBJ2-7
clone size: few
V gene: TRBV7-2
CDR3 DNA: TGTGCCAGCAGCTTACAGCCCAGACACGAGCAGTACTTC
CDR3 protein: CASSLQPRHEQYF

D gene: TRBD2
J gene: TRBJ2-7
clone size: .
V gene: TRBV18
CDR3 DNA: TGTGCCAGCTCACCGGGACTAGACTACGAGCAGTACTTC
CDR3 protein: CASSPGLDYEQYF